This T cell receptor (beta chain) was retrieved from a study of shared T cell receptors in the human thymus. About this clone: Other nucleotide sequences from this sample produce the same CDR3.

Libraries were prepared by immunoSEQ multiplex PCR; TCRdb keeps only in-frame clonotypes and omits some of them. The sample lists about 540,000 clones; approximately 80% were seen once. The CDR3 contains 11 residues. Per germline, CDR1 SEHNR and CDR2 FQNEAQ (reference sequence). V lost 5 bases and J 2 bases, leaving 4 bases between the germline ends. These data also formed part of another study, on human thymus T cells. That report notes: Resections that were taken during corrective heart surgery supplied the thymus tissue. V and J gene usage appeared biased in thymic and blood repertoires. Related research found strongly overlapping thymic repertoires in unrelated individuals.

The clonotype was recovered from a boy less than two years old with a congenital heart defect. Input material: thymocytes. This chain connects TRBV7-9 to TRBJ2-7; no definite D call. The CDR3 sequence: CASSPAYEQYF. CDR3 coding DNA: TGTGCCAGCAGCCCAGCCTACGAGCAGTACTTC.